This entry is about one T cell receptor (beta chain). This clone was found once. Its antigen is currently not known. The record has no base qualities; no much larger clone is one base away. This entry belongs to a study of control samples from healthy donors and cancer patients (dated by TCRdb to the early 2020s). Inclusive of the bounding cysteine and phenylalanine, the CDR3 is 13 residues long. Only CDR3 DNA remains: 39 bases, in frame from the first base. V gives up 4 bases and J gives up 4 bases, and the segment between their germline ends measures 8 bases. Per the germline V gene, SGHAT is the CDR1 and FQNNGV is the CDR2. Library prep was done by the immunoSEQ multiplex PCR assay. TCRdb retrieved this table from immuneACCESS and kept in-frame rearrangements only. Not all clones are present; in checked studies, unresolved V genes account for under half, and no reason is known for the remainder. Across this sample there are 200,000 or so clones, with around 93% seen only once. The biggest ten clones account for about 1.7% of the sample.

The receptor comes from a man between 25 and 39 years old in good health. In this chain, TRBV11-2 is recombined with TRBJ1-3; no D gene can be assigned with confidence. The sequenced sample was blood. The CDR3 reads CASSSGEGNTIYF. The DNA reads TGTGCCAGCAGCTCGGGAGAAGGAAACACCATATATTTT.